The 4 T cell receptor beta chains below were found in one sample sequenced in a study of Tregs in tolerant kidney transplant recipients. Method: immunoSEQ multiplex PCR; TCRdb's copy keeps in-frame clones and lacks some. The top ten clones hold less than 0.75% of a sample with 200,000 to 300,000 clones, about 86% of them seen once. Material: CD4+ T cells from blood. The source of these receptors is a human donor in good health.

This clone was observed at least ten times. The chain joins TRBV6-6 to TRBJ1-1; no clear D gene. Germline V CDR1 and CDR2: MNHNY, SVGAGI (reference sequence). V was pared by 4 bases and J by 0 bases, with 9 bases between. The length of the CDR3 is 14 residues. CDR3 sequence (DNA): TGTGCCAGCAGTTCTTGGGAAATGAACACTGAAGCTTTCTTT. Protein product: CASSSWEMNTEAFF.

This chain connects TRBV18 to TRBJ2-3; 9 bases align to TRBD2. The CDR3 covers 19 residues. CDR1 KGHSH and CDR2 LQKENI come from the germline V gene. With 6 bases clipped from V and 2 bases from J, the junction kept 18 bases outside the gene matches. CDR3 in amino acids: CASSPVAGRGGRATDTQYF. The DNA for the CDR3 is TGTGCCAGCTCTCCCGTAGCAGGCCGAGGCGGGAGGGCCACAGATACGCAGTATTTT.

A note on this clone: The sample contains more than one DNA sequence encoding this CDR3. The chain joins TRBV30 to TRBJ1-5; D ambiguous. CDR3 length: 13 residues. V gave up 1 base and J gave up 0 bases, with 4 bases separating them. Germline CDR1 GTSNPN, CDR2 SVGIG (reference sequence). The CDR3 region is CAWSEGSNQPQHF. The CDR3 DNA reads TGTGCCTGGAGTGAGGGTAGCAATCAGCCCCAGCATTTT.

The rearrangement uses TRBV4-1 and TRBJ1-2; 9 nucleotides agree with TRBD1. CDR3 length equals 20 residues. The J segment lost 8 bases and the V segment lost 3 bases, leaving 25 bases of the junction unmatched. Looked up from germline, CDR1 is MGHRA and CDR2 is YSYEKL. The CDR3 DNA reads as TGCGCCAGCAGCCATCTCTTAAGACGGCGGGACGACAGGGGGGTTGGGGGCTACACCTTC. Amino acids: CASSHLLRRRDDRGVGGYTF.